This is a list of T cell receptor beta chains from one sample in a study of shared clonotypes between healthy human individuals. Data came from immunoSEQ multiplex PCR; TCRdb stores just in-frame clones and leaves some out. The sample lists millions of clones, more than 80% occurring once. The sample comprised naive CD4+ T cells sorted from blood. These TCRs come from a man younger than 30 in good health. Each CDR3 is given with its conserved first and last residue. The order of the fields is D gene, clone size, V gene, J gene, CDR3 protein, CDR3 DNA. A D gene is named only where the DNA matches it firmly. Clone size is shown for a subset of rows, as once, few, many or a class of expanded clone.

>.|.|TRBV5-8|TRBJ1-2
CASSRAGYGYTF
TGTGCCAGCAGCCGGGCCGGCTATGGCTACACCTTC
>.|.|TRBV5-7|TRBJ1-5
CASSLAQVKPQHF
TGTGCCAGCAGCTTGGCACAGGTTAAGCCCCAGCATTTT
>.|.|TRBV10-3|TRBJ1-1
CAISESTAGRNTEAFF
TGTGCCATCAGTGAGTCTACAGCGGGCAGGAACACTGAAGCTTTCTTT
>.|.|TRBV18|TRBJ2-5
CASSPIAGQETQYF
TGTGCCAGCTCACCGATCGCGGGCCAAGAGACCCAGTACTTC
>TRBD2|.|TRBV5-1|TRBJ2-3
CASSLEGRESWDTQYF
TGCGCCAGCAGCTTGGAGGGGCGGGAGAGTTGGGATACGCAGTATTTT
>.|.|TRBV4-3|TRBJ1-1
CASSQVGLGTNTEAFF
TGCGCCAGCAGCCAAGTTGGACTGGGGACGAACACTGAAGCTTTCTTT
>TRBD2|.|TRBV10-3|TRBJ2-5
CAISAGGETQYF
TGTGCCATCAGTGCGGGGGGGGAGACCCAGTACTTC
>.|.|TRBV19|TRBJ2-1
CASMGSGAEQFF
TGTGCCAGTATGGGATCCGGGGCTGAGCAGTTCTTC
>.|.|TRBV30|TRBJ1-2
CAWREQGLGYGYTF
TGTGCCTGGAGAGAACAGGGCCTTGGCTATGGCTACACCTTC
>TRBD1|.|TRBV5-1|TRBJ1-1
CASSSGQGGKFPNTEAFF
TGCGCCAGCAGCTCCGGACAGGGGGGGAAGTTTCCGAACACTGAAGCTTTCTTT
>TRBD1|once|TRBV28|TRBJ1-1
CASRRDRENTEAFF
TGTGCCAGCAGGCGCGACAGGGAGAACACTGAAGCTTTCTTT
>.|.|TRBV4-2|TRBJ1-4
CASSQGDFSSGTNEKLFF
TGTGCCAGCAGCCAGGGGGACTTCTCCTCGGGGACTAATGAAAAACTGTTTTTT
>.|.|TRBV30|TRBJ1-5
CAWSVPAREHF
TGTGCCTGGAGTGTACCCGCCAGAGAGCATTTT
>.|.|TRBV30|TRBJ1-1
CAWTRGVNTEAFF
TGTGCCTGGACCCGAGGGGTGAACACTGAAGCTTTCTTT
>.|.|TRBV7-3|TRBJ1-2
CASSLKGRGSGGYTF
TGTGCCAGCAGCTTAAAGGGACGGGGATCGGGAGGCTACACCTTC
>.|.|TRBV9|TRBJ2-4
CASSPRLAGNIQYF
TGTGCCAGCAGCCCCCGTTTGGCGGGGAACATTCAGTACTTC
>.|.|TRBV12-5|TRBJ2-3
CASAREGGTDTQYF
TGTGCTAGTGCCCGAGAGGGGGGCACAGATACGCAGTATTTT
>TRBD2|.|TRBV6-6|TRBJ2-7
CASSRTGLAGTYEQYF
TGTGCCAGCAGCCGGACCGGACTAGCGGGGACCTACGAGCAGTACTTC
>TRBD1|.|TRBV4-1|TRBJ1-1
CASSPVGQGSPEAFF
TGCGCCAGCAGCCCCGTCGGACAGGGGAGTCCTGAAGCTTTCTTT
>TRBD2|.|TRBV25-1|TRBJ2-5
CASSELTGGPTETQYF
TGTGCCAGCAGTGAGCTGACGGGGGGGCCAACCGAGACCCAGTACTTC
>.|once|TRBV7-3|TRBJ1-1
CASSPDGNTEAFF
TGTGCCAGCAGCCCGGACGGCAACACTGAAGCTTTCTTT
>.|few|TRBV6-1|TRBJ1-2
CASTDVRGSPPIYGYTF
TGTGCCAGCACTGACGTCCGGGGATCTCCCCCGATATATGGCTACACCTTC
>.|.|TRBV2|TRBJ1-5
CASSEWGTQHF
TGTGCCAGCAGTGAATGGGGCACCCAGCATTTT
>.|.|TRBV7-2|TRBJ2-4
CASSLSTVNIQYF
TGTGCCAGCAGTCTCTCGACAGTTAACATTCAGTACTTC
>.|.|TRBV21-1|TRBJ1-3
CASRGTADGNTIYF
TGTGCCAGCAGGGGGACAGCGGATGGAAACACCATATATTTT
>.|.|TRBV14|TRBJ2-7
CASSHVSAPNEQYF
TGTGCCAGCAGCCACGTCTCAGCTCCCAACGAGCAGTACTTC
>TRBD2|.|TRBV2|TRBJ2-3
CATRLAGVTDTQYF
TGTGCCACTCGACTAGCGGGAGTGACAGATACGCAGTATTTT
>.|.|TRBV11-1|TRBJ2-6
CASSFFPKPGANVLTF
TGTGCCAGCAGCTTTTTCCCTAAACCTGGGGCCAACGTCCTGACTTTC
>.|.|TRBV6-5|TRBJ2-7
CASGKTGQLYEQYF
TGTGCCAGCGGGAAAACCGGACAGTTATACGAGCAGTACTTC
>.|.|TRBV29-1|TRBJ1-2
CSGFQQGFYGYTF
TGCAGCGGATTCCAACAGGGCTTCTATGGCTACACCTTC
>TRBD1|.|TRBV28|TRBJ2-1
CASPPDRGYNEQFF
TGTGCCAGCCCTCCGGACAGGGGGTACAATGAGCAGTTCTTC
>TRBD2|.|TRBV28|TRBJ2-7
CASRTPGLGDEQYF
TGTGCCAGCAGGACCCCGGGACTAGGGGACGAGCAGTACTTC
>TRBD1|.|TRBV7-9|TRBJ2-5
CASRPSGRGNSETQYF
TGTGCCAGCAGACCGAGCGGCAGGGGGAATTCGGAGACCCAGTACTTC
>.|.|TRBV7-9|TRBJ2-2
CASSPGQRNTGELFF
TGTGCCAGCTCCCCGGGGCAGAGAAACACCGGGGAGCTGTTTTTT
>.|.|TRBV7-9|TRBJ1-4
CASSSITYNEKLFF
TGTGCCAGCAGCTCTATCACTTATAATGAAAAACTGTTTTTT
>.|.|TRBV18|TRBJ2-3
CASSPPLGGPNTDTQYF
TGTGCCAGCTCACCACCCCTTGGGGGACCTAATACAGATACGCAGTATTTT
>.|.|TRBV10-3|TRBJ2-1
CAIGLGAREGDEQFF
TGTGCCATCGGGCTGGGGGCCCGGGAAGGGGATGAGCAGTTCTTC
>.|once|TRBV28|TRBJ2-3
CASSLQGTGTDTQYF
TGTGCCAGCAGTTTACAGGGGACGGGCACAGATACGCAGTATTTT
>.|.|TRBV4-3|TRBJ1-6
CASSQDPDSNSPLHF
TGCGCCAGCAGCCAAGATCCGGACAGCAATTCACCCCTCCACTTT
>TRBD1|.|TRBV7-3|TRBJ2-7
CASRLTGSDEQYF
TGTGCCAGCAGATTGACAGGGAGCGACGAGCAGTACTTC
>.|.|TRBV19|TRBJ2-5
CASRGSPGETQYF
TGTGCCAGTAGAGGGTCGCCCGGCGAGACCCAGTACTTC
>TRBD2|once|TRBV5-4|TRBJ2-5
CASSPTGAGAETQYF
TGTGCCAGCAGCCCGACTGGGGCGGGAGCTGAGACCCAGTACTTC
>.|.|TRBV5-1|TRBJ2-1
CASSLDSPTINEQFF
TGCGCCAGCAGCTTAGACAGCCCCACTATTAATGAGCAGTTCTTC
>TRBD2|.|TRBV9|TRBJ2-7
CASSALAGGGYEQYF
TGTGCCAGCAGCGCTCTAGCGGGAGGGGGTTACGAGCAGTACTTC
>.|.|TRBV5-6|TRBJ2-6
CASSLYRTGHSGANVLTF
TGTGCCAGCAGCTTGTATAGGACGGGGCACTCTGGGGCCAACGTCCTGACTTTC
>.|.|TRBV2|TRBJ1-5
CASSELVAGWFNQPQHF
TGTGCCAGCAGTGAACTGGTGGCAGGATGGTTCAATCAGCCCCAGCATTTT
>.|.|TRBV6-6|TRBJ2-3
CASSYPRGSGDTQYF
TGTGCCAGCAGTTACCCGAGGGGGTCCGGAGATACGCAGTATTTT
>TRBD1|.|TRBV6-5|TRBJ1-5
CASSRGPDQPQHF
TGTGCCAGCAGTAGGGGGCCCGATCAGCCCCAGCATTTT
>.|.|TRBV9|TRBJ2-5
CASSLGGTQETQYF
TGTGCCAGCAGCTTGGGGGGAACCCAAGAGACCCAGTACTTC
>TRBD2|.|TRBV18|TRBJ2-7
CASSPGTSGYEQYF
TGTGCCAGCTCACCCGGGACTAGCGGCTACGAGCAGTACTTC